Included here is one T cell receptor (beta chain) sequence, with context. The sample originates from a study of control samples from healthy donors and cancer patients. Germline V lookup: CDR1 MNHEY, CDR2 SVGEGT. The CDR3 sequence is 12 residues long. Trimming left V 5 bases short and J 7 bases short, with 11 bases between. Profiling relied on immunoSEQ multiplex PCR, and the TCRdb table lists in-frame clones only, not all of them. The sample records approximately 100,000 clones, about 85% being singletons. This receptor was taken from a woman in her thirties or forties in good health. Sequencing was carried out using blood. This sequence joins TRBV6-2 or TRBV6-3 and TRBJ1-1, with D perhaps TRBD1 (5 bases). The CDR3 sequence is CASSHRQFEAFF. DNA for the CDR3: TGTGCCAGCAGTCACCGACAGTTTGAAGCTTTCTTT.